The 27 T cell receptor beta chains listed next were all sequenced from one sample in a study of OX40 agonist ivuxolimab in advanced cancers. The table came from immunoSEQ multiplex PCR; TCRdb's copy has only in-frame clones and leaves some out. The table includes 70,000 or so clones, roughly 90% detected once. Sequences were derived from CD4+ or CD8+ T cells sorted from blood, sampled in a trial of the OX40 agonist ivuxolimab. All receptors come from an adult with an advanced solid tumor such as melanoma, head and neck, liver or kidney cancer.

V is TRBV15 and J is TRBJ1-1; 7 bases are a match to TRBD1. Germline CDR1 is LNHNV and CDR2 is YYDKDF (reference sequence). Germline trimming cut 5 bases from V and 1 base from J; bases unmatched to any gene: 4. CDR3 size: 14 residues. CDR3 sequence (DNA): TGTGCCACCAGCGGACGGACAGGGAACACTGAAGCTTTCTTT. Protein product: CATSGRTGNTEAFF.

V and J are TRBV5-1 and TRBJ2-1; D remains unclear. Germline CDR1 and CDR2: SGHRS and YFSETQ. The CDR3 has 11 residues. The V end lost 7 bases, the J end lost 9 bases, and 11 bases lay between the germline ends. The CDR3 reads CASSQYGEQFF. CDR3 nucleotides: TGCGCCAGCTCCCAGTACGGTGAGCAGTTCTTC.

This clone was recorded once. This rearrangement joins TRBV19 to TRBJ2-5; maybe TRBD2 (5 bases). In germline, CDR1 is LNHDA, CDR2 SQIVND (reference sequence). The V and J ends lost 3 bases and 2 bases respectively, with 10 bases between them. This CDR3 is built from 14 residues. This CDR3 is CASSIYREQETQYF. DNA of the CDR3: TGTGCCAGTAGTATTTACCGGGAACAAGAGACCCAGTACTTC.

J is TRBJ2-7 and V is TRBV11-2; 9 nucleotides agree with TRBD1. V shed 3 bases and J 6 bases; nucleotides not matched to a gene: 9. This CDR3 comprises 15 residues. Looked up from germline, CDR1 is SGHAT and CDR2 is FQNNGV. CDR3 DNA sequence: TGTGCCAGCAGCTTCCACAGGGGGCAGGTCGCCGAGCAGTACTTC. Protein: CASSFHRGQVAEQYF.

The chain uses TRBV7-8 and TRBJ1-2, with TRBD1 as a possible D gene (6 bases). CDR3 length: 13 amino acids. Trimming took off 2 bases at V and 8 bases at J, with 12 bases between the two ends. CDR1 is SGHVS and CDR2 is FQNEAQ in the germline V gene. The CDR3 protein is CASSLTRGEGYTF. The DNA of the CDR3 is TGTGCCAGCAGCTTAACCAGGGGCGAGGGCTACACCTTC.

In regard to this clone: A junction boundary mismatches the germline segment, possibly from a read error. The chain uses TRBV27 and TRBJ2-4; TRBD1 matches 12 bases. Germline V gene data show CDR1 as MNHEY and CDR2 as SMNVEV (reference sequence). This CDR3 spans 14 amino acids. The CDR3 bases are TGTGCCAGCAGTTCTGGGACAGGGGGCGAGATTGGGCACTTC. Protein sequence: CASSSGTGGEIGHF.

The V and J genes are TRBV9 and TRBJ2-5; 9 nucleotides match TRBD2. V was pared by 0 bases and J by 1 base, with 4 bases of the junction left unmatched. The CDR3 sequence is 16 residues long. Germline V gives CDR1 SGDLS, CDR2 YYNGEE. CDR3 sequence reads: CASSVGQRGAQETQYF. CDR3 bases: TGTGCCAGCAGCGTAGGGCAGCGGGGGGCCCAAGAGACCCAGTACTTC.

This clone came up once. The rearrangement uses TRBV4-1 and TRBJ1-1; no reliable D call. Germline-derived CDR1 and CDR2 are MGHRA and YSYEKL. The CDR3 extends over 15 amino acids. V was trimmed by 0 bases and J by 1 base, leaving 9 bases between them. The CDR3: CASSQEASGNTEAFF. Here the CDR3 DNA reads TGCGCCAGCAGCCAAGAGGCGAGCGGGAACACTGAAGCTTTCTTT.

This sequence joins TRBV30 and TRBJ1-2, with D maybe TRBD1 (6 bases). The CDR3 spans 13 residues. Trimming removed 3 bases at V and 2 bases at J, with 10 bases between. The germline CDR1 and CDR2 sequences are GTSNPN and SVGIG (reference sequence). The DNA for the CDR3 is TGTGCCTGGAGCGCCGGGACAAACTATGGCTACACCTTC. It encodes CAWSAGTNYGYTF.

J is TRBJ2-7 and V is TRBV27; TRBD2 agrees at 7 bases. The V gene end was trimmed by 3 bases and the J gene end by 5 bases; junction bases not matched to a gene: 7. The germline gives CDR1 MNHEY, CDR2 SMNVEV (reference sequence). The CDR3 runs to 14 residues. CDR3 amino acids: CASSFTGGADEQYF. The DNA for the CDR3 is TGTGCCAGCAGTTTCACGGGGGGAGCGGACGAGCAGTACTTC.

The chain employs TRBV6-5 and TRBJ1-4; no firm D call. Germline CDR1 reads MNHEY; CDR2 reads SVGAGI. The V end lost 0 bases, the J end lost 8 bases, and 16 bases lay between the germline ends. The length of the CDR3 is 16 residues. The CDR3: CASSYSHEGQGEKLFF. The CDR3 DNA sequence: TGTGCCAGCAGTTACTCCCACGAGGGCCAAGGAGAAAAACTGTTTTTT.

This clone was picked up one time. This rearrangement joins TRBV5-1 to TRBJ2-5, with TRBD1 matching over 9 bases. The DNA end favors TRBJ2-7, so the J call may be wrong. CDR1 and CDR2 from the germline V gene are SGHRS and YFSETQ. The length of the CDR3 is 14 residues. The CDR3 nucleotides are TGCGCCAGCAATCTGGGACAGGGTGGCCACGAGCAGTACTTC. Its protein product is CASNLGQGGHEQYF.

There are a few counts of this clone. J is TRBJ2-7 and V is TRBV2; D ambiguous. The CDR3 loop spans 12 amino acids. Trimming left V 8 bases short and J 0 bases short, with 8 bases between. Germline V gene data show CDR1 as SNHLY and CDR2 as FYNNEI. The CDR3 here is CASLWSSYEQYF. The CDR3 region has the DNA TGTGCCAGCTTGTGGAGCTCCTACGAGCAGTACTTC.

V is TRBV2 and J is TRBJ1-4; TRBD1 matches 8 bases. This CDR3 has 16 amino acids. Germline CDR1 and CDR2: SNHLY and FYNNEI. With V trimmed by 4 bases and J by 8 bases, 12 bases remained unmatched. For the CDR3, the DNA is TGTGCCAGCAGTGCCCTGGGGCAGGGGGCGTTGGAAAAACTGTTTTTT. This encodes CASSALGQGALEKLFF.

V and J are TRBV9 and TRBJ2-3; the match to TRBD2 covers 10 bases. The CDR3 has 19 amino acids. Germline values: CDR1 SGDLS, CDR2 YYNGEE. The V and J ends lost 3 bases and 3 bases, in that order; junction bases with no gene match: 16. The CDR3 protein is CASSAEEAGGILGTDTQYF. The CDR3 region has the DNA TGTGCCAGCAGCGCCGAGGAAGCGGGGGGGATTCTAGGGACAGATACGCAGTATTTT.

CDR3 sequence reads: CASVLSSISGEQFF. The CDR3 region has the DNA TGTGCCAGCGTTTTGTCTAGCATTTCGGGTGAGCAGTTCTTC. This chain links TRBV2 with TRBJ2-1; maybe TRBD2 (5 bases). From germline, CDR1 is SNHLY and CDR2 FYNNEI. V shed 8 bases and J shed 9 bases, with 20 bases lying between them. The CDR3 sequence is 14 residues long.

The CDR3 sequence: CASSLYTGELFF. The CDR3 region has the DNA TGTGCCAGCAGCTTGTACACCGGGGAGCTGTTTTTT. This chain links TRBV7-8 with TRBJ2-2; the D is unclear. There are 12 residues in the CDR3. The ends were cut back, 3 bases at V and 3 bases at J, with 2 bases in the middle. The germline gives CDR1 SGHVS, CDR2 FQNEAQ.

J is TRBJ2-7 and V is TRBV9, with 11 positions matching TRBD2. V lost 1 base to trimming and J lost 4 bases; unmatched junction nucleotides: 4. Germline V gene lookup returns CDR1 SGDLS and CDR2 YYNGEE. There are 15 residues in the CDR3. CDR3 sequence (DNA): TGTGCCAGCAGCGTATCCGGGACTAGCGGATACGAGCAGTACTTC. This translates into CASSVSGTSGYEQYF.

The rearrangement uses TRBV9 and TRBJ1-1, with no clear D. Between the trimmed V and J ends, which lost 1 base and 3 bases, there was a span of 10 bases. This CDR3 region has 14 residues. Germline loops: CDR1 SGDLS, CDR2 YYNGEE. CDR3 residues: CASSVSAGHTEAFF. For the CDR3, the DNA is TGTGCCAGCAGCGTAAGCGCCGGACACACTGAAGCTTTCTTT.

This chain joins TRBV7-6 and TRBJ2-7; D not certain. The CDR3 covers 13 residues. Germline CDR1 is SGHVS and CDR2 is FNYEAQ. Trimming took off 1 base at V and 6 bases at J, with 10 bases between the two ends. The CDR3 bases are TGTGCCAGCAGCTTAGAACGGAATCTCGAGCAGTACTTC. It translates to CASSLERNLEQYF.

This clone was seen just once. The chain carries TRBV19 and TRBJ1-1, with D perhaps matching TRBD1 (6 bases). Trimming left V 7 bases short and J 7 bases short, with 25 bases between. Germline V gene lookup returns CDR1 LNHDA and CDR2 SQIVND (reference sequence). This CDR3 region has 16 residues. The CDR3 DNA follows: TGTGCCAGTACACAACCCGGGACAAGACTAATTGATGAAGCTTTCTTT. Translation: CASTQPGTRLIDEAFF.

The chain employs TRBV5-8 and TRBJ2-3; TRBD2 might be the D (6 bases). Trimming left V 4 bases short and J 1 base short, with 19 bases between. Germline V lookup: CDR1 SGHTS, CDR2 YDEGEE. This CDR3 contains 17 residues. The CDR3 nucleotides read TGTGCCAGCAGCCTAGGTGGGACTTTTTTAGGCACAGATACGCAGTATTTT. Its translation is CASSLGGTFLGTDTQYF.

The genes are TRBV7-9 and TRBJ1-3; unclear D gene. This CDR3 spans 17 amino acids. CDR1 SEHNR and CDR2 FQNEAQ come from the germline V gene (reference sequence). V gave up 2 bases and J gave up 1 base, with 15 bases separating them. The CDR3: CASSLPIGELSGNTIYF. The DNA of the CDR3 is TGTGCCAGCAGCTTACCCATCGGGGAGTTATCTGGAAACACCATATATTTT.

The rearrangement uses TRBV6-1 and TRBJ2-3; 8 nucleotides agree with TRBD2. The CDR3 consists of 19 residues. Germline CDR1 MNHNS, CDR2 SASEGT. V lost 1 base and J lost 0; bases outside the gene matches: 12. CDR3 DNA sequence: TGTGCCAGCAGTGAAGACTCGTGGTCCAGCGGGGGAAGCACAGATACGCAGTATTTT. It is translated as CASSEDSWSSGGSTDTQYF.

The J gene is TRBJ1-6, the V gene TRBV27; 7 bases fit TRBD1. This CDR3 has 15 amino acids. CDR1 is MNHEY and CDR2 is SMNVEV in the germline V gene (reference sequence). V was clipped by 7 bases and J by 6 bases; unmatched bases: 9. The CDR3 DNA is TGTGCCAGCACCTTAAGGGGGCTAAGTAATTCACCCCTCCACTTT. It translates to CASTLRGLSNSPLHF.

This clone was recorded once. The chain's CDR3 is CAISESVTTYNEQFF. The DNA of the CDR3 is TGTGCCATCAGTGAGTCGGTGACCACCTACAATGAGCAGTTCTTC. The chain recombines TRBV10-3 with TRBJ2-1, with D hard to call. The germline gives CDR1 ENHRY, CDR2 SYGVKD. The length of the CDR3 is 15 residues. V dropped 0 bases and J dropped 2 bases, with 8 bases sitting between them.

The chain is built from TRBV7-8 and TRBJ2-7; a weak D match, TRBD1 (5 bases). Deletions cut 5 bases from V and 0 bases from J, with 14 bases between. The CDR3 length is 15 residues. Germline V gene sequence: CDR1 SGHVS, CDR2 FQNEAQ. In nucleotides, the CDR3 is TGTGCCAGCAGCACCGTAGGGGCCCTCTCCTACGAGCAGTACTTC. This translates into CASSTVGALSYEQYF.